The T cell receptor (beta chain) under discussion was sequenced for a study of OX40 agonist ivuxolimab in advanced cancers. Across the study: Subjects had a mean age of roughly 60 years, with a range of roughly 23 to 79; less than 90% were male. Overall study findings and caveats: Expansion of clones was among the lowest in partial responders at 0.1-3.0 mg/kg.

About this clone itself: Its antigen is unidentified.

TCRdb's copy holds only in-frame clones and misses some; the assay was immunoSEQ multiplex PCR. This table holds some 42,000 clones, about 87% found once. V lost 3 bases and J 6 bases, leaving 9 bases between the germline ends. The CDR3 length is 12 residues. CDR1 is MDHEN, CDR2 SYDVKM, per germline. The sequencing used CD4+ or CD8+ T cells sorted from blood, collected in a trial of the OX40 agonist ivuxolimab. The sequence was obtained from an adult with an advanced solid tumor such as melanoma, head and neck, liver or kidney cancer. The chain uses TRBV28 and TRBJ2-7; the D is unclear. CDR3 sequence reads: CASSFAVGEQYF. In DNA, the CDR3 is TGTGCCAGCAGTTTCGCGGTAGGCGAGCAGTACTTC. Together with reference TRBV28 and TRBJ2-7, the CDR3 gives the full variable domain: DVKVTQSSRYLVKRTGEKVFLECVQDMDHENMFWYRQDPGLGLRLIYFSYDVKMKEKGDIPEGYSVSREKKERFSLILESASTNQTSMYLCASSFAVGEQYFGPGTRLTVT.